Sequencing of this T cell receptor (beta chain) was carried out in a study of beta chain features in type 1 diabetes. Study-level results: Significant though moderate, a shortening of TCRB CDR3s appeared in all four CD4+ subsets of Type 1 diabetes patients. Whatever favoring of shorter templates PCR might show would apply equally to patients and controls.

Expressed TCRB transcripts were sequenced because the isolated RNA had all been reverse transcribed beforehand. Using immunoSEQ multiplex PCR, the repertoire was profiled, and TCRdb retains in-frame clones only, with some absent. The sample holds about 740,000 clones, 13% seen once. As to this clone: Its matching antigen is unknown.

Trimming cost V 2 bases and J 3 bases; bases outside gene matches: 3. Per germline, CDR1 SEHNR and CDR2 FQNEAQ (reference sequence). The CDR3 runs 15 residues. It was one heparinised blood draw, averaging around 120 mL, that each donor gave. Sequencing input: naive CD4+ T cells from blood. This TCR derives from a man between 18 and 29 years old with type 1 diabetes. The rearrangement joins TRBV7-9 to TRBJ1-5; 8 nucleotides match TRBD1. The DNA of the CDR3 is TGTGCCAGCAGCTTATCAGGGGGCGTCAATCAGCCCCAGCATTTT. It codes for CASSLSGGVNQPQHF.